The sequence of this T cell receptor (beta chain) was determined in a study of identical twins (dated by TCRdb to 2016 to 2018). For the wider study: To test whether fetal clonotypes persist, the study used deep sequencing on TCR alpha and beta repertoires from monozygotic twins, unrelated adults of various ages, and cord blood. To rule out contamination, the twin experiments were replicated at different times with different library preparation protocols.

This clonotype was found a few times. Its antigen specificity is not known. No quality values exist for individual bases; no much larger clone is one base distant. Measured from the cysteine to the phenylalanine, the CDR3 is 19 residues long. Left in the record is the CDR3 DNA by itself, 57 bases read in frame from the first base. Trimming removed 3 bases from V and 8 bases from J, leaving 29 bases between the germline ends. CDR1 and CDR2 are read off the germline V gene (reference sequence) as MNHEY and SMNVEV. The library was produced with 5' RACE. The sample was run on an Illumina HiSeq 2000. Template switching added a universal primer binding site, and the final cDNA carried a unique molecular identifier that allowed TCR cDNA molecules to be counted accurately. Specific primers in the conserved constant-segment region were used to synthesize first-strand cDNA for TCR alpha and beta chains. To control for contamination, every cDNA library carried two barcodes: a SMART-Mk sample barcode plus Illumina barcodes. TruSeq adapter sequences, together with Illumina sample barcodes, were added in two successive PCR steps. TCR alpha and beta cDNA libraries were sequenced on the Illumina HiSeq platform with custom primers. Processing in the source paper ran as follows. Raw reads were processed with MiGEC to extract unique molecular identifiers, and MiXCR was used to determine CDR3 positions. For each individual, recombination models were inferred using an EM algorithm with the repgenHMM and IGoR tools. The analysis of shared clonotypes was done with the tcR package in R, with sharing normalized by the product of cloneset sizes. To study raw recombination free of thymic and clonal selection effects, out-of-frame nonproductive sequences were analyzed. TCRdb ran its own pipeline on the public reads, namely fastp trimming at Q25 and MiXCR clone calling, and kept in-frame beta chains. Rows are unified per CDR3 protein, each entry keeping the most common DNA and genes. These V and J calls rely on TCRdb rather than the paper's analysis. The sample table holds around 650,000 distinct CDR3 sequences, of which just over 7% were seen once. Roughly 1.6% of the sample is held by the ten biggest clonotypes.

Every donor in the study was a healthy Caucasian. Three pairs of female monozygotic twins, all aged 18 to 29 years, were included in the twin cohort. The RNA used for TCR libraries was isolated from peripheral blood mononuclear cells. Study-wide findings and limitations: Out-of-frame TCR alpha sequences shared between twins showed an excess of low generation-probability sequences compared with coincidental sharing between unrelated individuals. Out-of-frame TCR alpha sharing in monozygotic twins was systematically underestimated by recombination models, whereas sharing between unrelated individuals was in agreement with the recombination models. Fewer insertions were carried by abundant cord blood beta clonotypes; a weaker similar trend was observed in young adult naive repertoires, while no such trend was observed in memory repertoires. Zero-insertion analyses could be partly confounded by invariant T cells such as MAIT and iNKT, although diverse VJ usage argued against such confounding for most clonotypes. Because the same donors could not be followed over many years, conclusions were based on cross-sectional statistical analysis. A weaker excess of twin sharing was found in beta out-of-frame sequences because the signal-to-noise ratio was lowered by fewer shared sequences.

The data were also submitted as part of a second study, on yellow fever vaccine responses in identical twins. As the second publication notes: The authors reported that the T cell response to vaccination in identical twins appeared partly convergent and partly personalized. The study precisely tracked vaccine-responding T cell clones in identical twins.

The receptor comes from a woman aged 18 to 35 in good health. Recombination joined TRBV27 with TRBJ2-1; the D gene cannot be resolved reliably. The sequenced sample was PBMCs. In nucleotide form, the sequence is TGTGCCAGCAGTTTTAGTTCTCTGCCCGGAGATTTGTCTGGGGATGAGCAGTTCTTC. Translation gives CASSFSSLPGDLSGDEQFF.